The clone carrying this T cell receptor beta chain was seen more than once but under ten times. Losses at the gene ends were 0 bases for V and 6 bases for J; bases not matched to a gene: 6. This CDR3 comprises 17 residues. The germline CDR1 and CDR2 sequences are LGHNA and YNFKEQ. The data derive from a study of response to subunit inactivated influenza vaccine. TCRdb called the RT-PCR reads again in MiXCR, with one record for every CDR3 protein. This sample has roughly 630,000 distinct CDR3 sequences; 14% occur once, and the top ten carry about 7.4%. This specimen consisted of PBMCs from blood, obtained approximately 15 days before vaccination. The clonotype originates from a man aged 45 to 65 who received an inactivated influenza vaccine. The chain couples TRBV4-2 to TRBJ2-3, with 13 bases lining up with TRBD2. This CDR3 is CASSQEWTSGGWDTQYF. CDR3 DNA sequence: TGTGCCAGCAGCCAAGAGTGGACTAGCGGGGGCTGGGATACGCAGTATTTT.